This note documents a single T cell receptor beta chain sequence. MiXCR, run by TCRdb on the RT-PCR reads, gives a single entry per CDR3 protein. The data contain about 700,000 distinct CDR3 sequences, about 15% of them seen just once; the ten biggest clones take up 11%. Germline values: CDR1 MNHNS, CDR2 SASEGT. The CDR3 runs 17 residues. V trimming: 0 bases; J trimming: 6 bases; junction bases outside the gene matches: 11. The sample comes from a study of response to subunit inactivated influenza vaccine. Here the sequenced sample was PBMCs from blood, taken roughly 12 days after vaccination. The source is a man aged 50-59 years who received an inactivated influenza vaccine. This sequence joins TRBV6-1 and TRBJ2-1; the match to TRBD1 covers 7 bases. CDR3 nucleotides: TGTGCCAGCAGTGAAGCAGCAGGGGGTTTGGCGGGCAATGAGCAGTTCTTC. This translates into CASSEAAGGLAGNEQFF.